This T cell receptor beta chain was retrieved from a study of T-cell reconstitution after alpha-beta-depleted transplantation in children. General study points: Alpha-beta T cells about two months after transplant reportedly derived from several hundred expanded graft clones. Day-60 TCRbeta diversity that was high in some patients was derived from surviving recipient T cells and thymic progenitors. Hyperexpanded clones declined; after one year, newly produced T cells mostly supplied diversity.

CDR3 length: 19 amino acids. V was clipped by 4 bases and J by 3 bases; unmatched bases: 18. In germline, CDR1 is SGHDT, CDR2 YYEEEE. This clonotype was detected only a few times. Its antigen is currently unknown. It was with unique molecular identifiers that the TCRbeta library was prepared. TCRdb passed the PCR reads through MiXCR, listing each CDR3 protein once. The table lists around 200,000 distinct CDR3 sequences, about a sixth of them singletons. The receptor was isolated from a male patient between 2 and 10 years old who had a stem cell transplant for acute lymphoblastic leukemia, so the T cells may come from the graft donor. Sequenced material: PBMCs, mostly from graft donor cells, taken 360 days after TCRalphabeta/CD19-depleted stem cell transplant. This chain connects TRBV5-6 to TRBJ1-1, with 10 bases identical to TRBD1. The CDR3 reads CASSTFVPGQGPLYTEAFF. The CDR3 region has the DNA TGTGCCAGCAGCACGTTTGTCCCGGGACAGGGGCCTTTGTACACTGAAGCTTTCTTT. Filled out from reference TRBV5-6 and TRBJ1-1, the complete variable domain reads DAGVTQSPTHLIKTRGQQVTLRCSPKSGHDTVSWYQQALGQGPQFIFQYYEEEERQRGNFPDRFSGHQFPNYSSELNVNALLLGDSALYLCASSTFVPGQGPLYTEAFFGQGTRLTVV.